These T cell receptor beta chains were read from a single sample in a study of breast tumors, draining lymph nodes, adjacent tissues. MiXCR was run by TCRdb on the multiplex PCR reads, yielding one entry per CDR3 protein. The profile shows about 140,000 distinct CDR3 sequences, over 25% of them singletons. The sequenced sample consisted of axillary lymph node tissue. The origin of the receptors is a female donor with breast cancer. Some clones in this sample may be carry-over from other donors' samples. The CDR3 runs from the conserved cysteine through the conserved F or W. The D gene is left open where the match is weak. Clone size is not always given. Where it is, it says once, few, many or a class for expanded clones.

many 14 TRBJ1-6 NA TRBV6-5 TGTACCAGCAGTTACTCTTCTGGCTCCGGGCCCCTCCACTTT CTSSYSSGSGPLHF
NA 12 TRBJ1-5 NA TRBV7-2 TGTGCCAGCAGCTTAGGAAGGGGCCCCCCGCATTTT CASSLGRGPPHF
many 16 TRBJ2-2 TRBD1 TRBV6-2/TRBV6-3 TGTGCCAGCAGTTTATCCGGGACAGGGAACACCGGGGAGCTGTTTTTT CASSLSGTGNTGELFF
many 15 TRBJ1-6 NA TRBV11-2 TGTGCCAGCAGCTTAGTTTCCCTTGGAAATTCACCCCTCCACTTT CASSLVSLGNSPLHF
many 13 TRBJ1-2 NA TRBV5-6 TGTGCCAGCAGCTTGGGACAGAAGTATGGCTACACCTTC CASSLGQKYGYTF
many 15 TRBJ2-2 NA TRBV6-2/TRBV6-3 TGTGCCAGCAGTTACCCGGGGCGGAACACCGGGGAGCTGTTTTTT CASSYPGRNTGELFF
many 19 TRBJ2-1 TRBD2 TRBV6-6 TGTGCCAGCAGTTACTGGACCAAGACGGGGGGGCTAGTAGTCAATGAGCAGTTCTTC CASSYWTKTGGLVVNEQFF
many 11 TRBJ1-2 NA TRBV7-2 TGTGCCAGCAGCTCCAACTATGGCTACACCTTC CASSSNYGYTF
NA 14 TRBJ1-4 NA TRBV25-1 TGTGCCAGCAGCCAGGCCCGGGGGAATGAAAAACTGTTTTTT CASSQARGNEKLFF
many 13 TRBJ2-1 NA TRBV7-3 TGTGCCAGCAGCTTCGGCTATTACAATGAGCAGTTCTTC CASSFGYYNEQFF
many 14 TRBJ1-2 TRBD1 TRBV6-6 TGTGCCAGCAGTCGAGGACAGGGGGCGTTCGGCTACACCTTC CASSRGQGAFGYTF
many 14 TRBJ2-2 NA TRBV18 TGTGCCAGCTCACCAGGGGGCGCTGTCGGGGAGCTGTTTTTT CASSPGGAVGELFF
many 13 TRBJ2-5 NA TRBV7-7 TGTGCTAGCAGCTTAGCACACCAAGAGACCCAGTACTTC CASSLAHQETQYF
NA 13 TRBJ2-4 NA TRBV6-2/TRBV6-3 TGTGCCAGCAGGCCCTCGGTAGAAAACATTCAGTACTTC CASRPSVENIQYF
many 17 TRBJ2-1 TRBD2 TRBV5-1 TGCGCCAGCAGCTTGAGTAATAGCGGGGGGGCCTACAATGAGCAGTTCTTC CASSLSNSGGAYNEQFF
NA 18 TRBJ1-5 TRBD1 TRBV7-2 TGTGCCAGCAGCTTAGCGCACTGGCCGGGACAGCCTAATCAGCCCCAGCATTTT CASSLAHWPGQPNQPQHF
NA 14 TRBJ1-1 NA TRBV5-1 TGTGCCAGCAGCTTCCGGGGCAGGAACACTGAAGCTGTCTTT CASSFRGRNTEAVF
many 18 TRBJ2-1 NA TRBV7-9 TGTGCCAGCAGCCACGCCGGAGGAGACAGGCGCCTCTACAATGAGCAGTTCTTC CASSHAGGDRRLYNEQFF
many 14 TRBJ2-3 NA TRBV20-1 TGCAGTGCTAGGGGGTCAGTGAGGACAGATACGCAGTATTTT CSARGSVRTDTQYF
NA 16 TRBJ1-4 TRBD1 TRBV2 TGTGCCTGCGCCGGGACAGGGGGCGCAAGGAATGAAAAACTGTTTTTT CACAGTGGARNEKLFF
many 13 TRBJ2-3 NA TRBV25-1 TGTGCCAGCAGTGACCCTGACTTAGATACGCAGTATTTT CASSDPDLDTQYF
once 16 TRBJ2-3 NA TRBV3-1 TGTGCCAGCAGCCAACCCCAGGGGGGGGATCCTGGTACGCAGTATTTT CASSQPQGGDPGTQYF